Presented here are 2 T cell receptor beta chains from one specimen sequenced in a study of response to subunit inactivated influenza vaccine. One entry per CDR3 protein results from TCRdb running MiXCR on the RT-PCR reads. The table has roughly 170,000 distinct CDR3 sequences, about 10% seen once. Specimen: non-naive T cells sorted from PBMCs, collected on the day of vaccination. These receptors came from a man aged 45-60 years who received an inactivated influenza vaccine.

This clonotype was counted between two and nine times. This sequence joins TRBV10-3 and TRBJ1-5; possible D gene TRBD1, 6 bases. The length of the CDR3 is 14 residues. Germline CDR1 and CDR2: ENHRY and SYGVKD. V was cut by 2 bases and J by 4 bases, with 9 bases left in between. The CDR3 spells CAISEGQRNQPQHF. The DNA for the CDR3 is TGTGCCATCAGTGAGGGACAGAGGAATCAGCCCCAGCATTTT.

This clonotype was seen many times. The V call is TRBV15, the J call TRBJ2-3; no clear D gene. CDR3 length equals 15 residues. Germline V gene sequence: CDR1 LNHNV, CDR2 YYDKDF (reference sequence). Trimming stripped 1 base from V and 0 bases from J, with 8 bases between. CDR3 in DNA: TGTGCCACCAGCAGAGGCCGGAGCAGCACAGATACGCAGTATTTT. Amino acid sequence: CATSRGRSSTDTQYF.